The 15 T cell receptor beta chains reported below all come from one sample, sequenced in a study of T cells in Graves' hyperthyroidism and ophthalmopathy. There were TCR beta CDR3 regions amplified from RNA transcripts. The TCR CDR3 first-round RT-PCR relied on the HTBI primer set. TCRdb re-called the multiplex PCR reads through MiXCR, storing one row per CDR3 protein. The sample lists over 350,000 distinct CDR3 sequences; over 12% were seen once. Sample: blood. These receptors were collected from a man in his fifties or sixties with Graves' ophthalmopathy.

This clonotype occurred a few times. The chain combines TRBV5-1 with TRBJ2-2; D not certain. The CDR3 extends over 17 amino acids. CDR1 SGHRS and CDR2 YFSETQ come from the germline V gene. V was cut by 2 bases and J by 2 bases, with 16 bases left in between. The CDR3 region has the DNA TGCGCCAGCAGCTTCTTGGGGATCGGATTTAACACCGGGGAGCTGTTTTTT. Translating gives CASSFLGIGFNTGELFF.

CDR3 sequence (DNA): TGTGCCAGCAGCTTAGCGCCGACAGGGGGTTTTGGAAACACCATATATTTT. This encodes CASSLAPTGGFGNTIYF. The chain carries TRBV7-2 and TRBJ1-3, with 9 positions matching TRBD1. The CDR3 spans 17 residues. The V gene's germline CDR1 is SGHTA and CDR2 FQGNSA. V gave up 0 bases and J gave up 3 bases; unmatched junction bases: 6.

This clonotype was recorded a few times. This chain's CDR3 is CASSPKAGVGNEQYF. Here the CDR3 DNA reads TGTGCCAGCAGCCCTAAGGCGGGAGTCGGCAACGAGCAGTACTTC. V usage is TRBV11-2 and J usage is TRBJ2-7, with 7 bases aligning to TRBD2. The CDR3 consists of 15 residues. Germline V gene lookup returns CDR1 SGHAT and CDR2 FQNNGV. The V gene end was trimmed by 5 bases and the J gene end by 5 bases; junction bases not matched to a gene: 12.

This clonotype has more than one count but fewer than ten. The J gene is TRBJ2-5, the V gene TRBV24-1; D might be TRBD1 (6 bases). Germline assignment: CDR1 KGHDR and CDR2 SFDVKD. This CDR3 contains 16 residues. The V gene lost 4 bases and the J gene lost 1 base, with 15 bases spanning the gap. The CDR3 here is CATSDRKGQFQETQYF. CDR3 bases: TGTGCCACCAGTGACCGAAAAGGACAGTTCCAAGAGACCCAGTACTTC.

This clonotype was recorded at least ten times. The CDR3 here is CASSESRDYGYTF. DNA of the CDR3: TGTGCCAGCAGTGAATCAAGGGACTATGGCTACACCTTC. The chain is built from TRBV2 and TRBJ1-2; no clear D. In germline, CDR1 is SNHLY, CDR2 FYNNEI. V lost 2 bases to trimming and J lost 3 bases, with 7 bases between them. CDR3 size: 13 residues.

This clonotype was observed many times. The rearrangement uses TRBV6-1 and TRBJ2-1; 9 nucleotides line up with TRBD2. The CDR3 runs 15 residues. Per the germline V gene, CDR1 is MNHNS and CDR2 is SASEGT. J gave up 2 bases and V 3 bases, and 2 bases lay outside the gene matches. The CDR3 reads CASSDVAGAYNEQFF. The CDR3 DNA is TGTGCCAGCAGTGATGTAGCGGGAGCCTACAATGAGCAGTTCTTC.

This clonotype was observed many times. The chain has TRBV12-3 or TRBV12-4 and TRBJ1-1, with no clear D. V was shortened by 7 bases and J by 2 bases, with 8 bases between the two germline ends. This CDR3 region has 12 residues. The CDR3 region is CASISYNTEAFF. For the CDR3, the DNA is TGTGCCAGCATTTCCTATAACACTGAAGCTTTCTTT.

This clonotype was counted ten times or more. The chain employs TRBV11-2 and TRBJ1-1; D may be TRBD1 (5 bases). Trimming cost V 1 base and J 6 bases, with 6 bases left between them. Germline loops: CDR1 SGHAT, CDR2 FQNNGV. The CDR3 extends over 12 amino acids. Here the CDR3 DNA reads TGTGCCAGCAGCTTAGGACAGTCTGAAGCTTTCTTT. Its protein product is CASSLGQSEAFF.

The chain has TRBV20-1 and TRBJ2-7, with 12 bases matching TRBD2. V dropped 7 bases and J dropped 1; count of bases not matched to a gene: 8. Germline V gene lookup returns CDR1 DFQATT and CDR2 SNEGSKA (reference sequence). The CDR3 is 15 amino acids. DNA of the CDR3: TGCAGTGGTAGTCGGCTAGCGGGAGGGTCCTACGAGCAGTACTTC. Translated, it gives CSGSRLAGGSYEQYF.

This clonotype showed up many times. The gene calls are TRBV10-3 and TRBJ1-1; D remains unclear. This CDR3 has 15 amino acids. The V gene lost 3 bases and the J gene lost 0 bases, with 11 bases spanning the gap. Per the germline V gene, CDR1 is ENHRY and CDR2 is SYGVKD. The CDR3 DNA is TGTGCCATCAGTGACAGCGCGAGGATGAACACTGAAGCTTTCTTT. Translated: CAISDSARMNTEAFF.

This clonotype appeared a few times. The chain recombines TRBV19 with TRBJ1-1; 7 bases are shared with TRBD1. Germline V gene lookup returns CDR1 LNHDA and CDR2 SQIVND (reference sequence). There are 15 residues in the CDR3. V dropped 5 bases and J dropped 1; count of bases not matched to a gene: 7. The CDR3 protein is CASSDHRDRNTEAFF. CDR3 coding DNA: TGTGCCAGTAGTGACCACCGGGACAGGAACACTGAAGCTTTCTTT.

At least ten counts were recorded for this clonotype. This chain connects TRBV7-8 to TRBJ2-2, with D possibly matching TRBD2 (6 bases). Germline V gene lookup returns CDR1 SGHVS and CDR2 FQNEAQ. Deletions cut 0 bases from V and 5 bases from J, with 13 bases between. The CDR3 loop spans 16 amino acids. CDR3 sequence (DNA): TGTGCCAGCAGCTTAGCGGTCGCTAGCGTGACCGGGGAGCTGTTTTTT. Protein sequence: CASSLAVASVTGELFF. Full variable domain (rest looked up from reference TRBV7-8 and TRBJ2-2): GAGVSQSPRYKVAKRGQDVALRCDPISGHVSLFWYQQALGQGPEFLTYFQNEAQLDKSGLPSDRFFAERPEGSVSTLKIQRTQQEDSAVYLCASSLAVASVTGELFFGEGSRLTVL.

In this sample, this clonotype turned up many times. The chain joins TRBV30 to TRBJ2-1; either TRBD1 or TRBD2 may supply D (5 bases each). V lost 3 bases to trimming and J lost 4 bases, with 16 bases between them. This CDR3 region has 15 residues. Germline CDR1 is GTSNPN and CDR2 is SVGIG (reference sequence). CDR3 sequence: CAWSPGTYPYNEQFF. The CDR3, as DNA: TGTGCCTGGAGCCCCGGGACCTACCCTTACAATGAGCAGTTCTTC. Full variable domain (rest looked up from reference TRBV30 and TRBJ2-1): SQTIHQWPATLVQPVGSPLSLECTVEGTSNPNLYWYRQAAGRGLQLLFYSVGIGQISSEVPQNLSASRPQDRQFILSSKKLLLSDSGFYLCAWSPGTYPYNEQFFGPGTRLTVL.

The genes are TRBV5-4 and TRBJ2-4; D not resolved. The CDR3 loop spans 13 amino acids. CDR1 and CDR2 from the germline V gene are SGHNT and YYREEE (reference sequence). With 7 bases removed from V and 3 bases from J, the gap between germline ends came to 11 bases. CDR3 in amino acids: CASRGPDKNIQYF. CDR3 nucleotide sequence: TGTGCCAGCCGAGGACCGGACAAAAACATTCAGTACTTC.

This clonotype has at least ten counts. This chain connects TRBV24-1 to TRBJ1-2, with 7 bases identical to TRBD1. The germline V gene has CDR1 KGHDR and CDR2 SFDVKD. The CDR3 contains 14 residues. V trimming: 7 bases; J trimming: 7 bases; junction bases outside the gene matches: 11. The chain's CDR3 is CATRETGSGGGYTF. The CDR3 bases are TGTGCCACCAGGGAGACAGGGAGTGGTGGTGGCTACACCTTC.